The source of this TCR beta chain is a study of shared clonotypes between healthy human individuals. Study-wide findings and caveats: It was observed that 5% to 6.5% of naive CD4 clonotypes were shared across several donors. Richness estimates generally favored naive over memory subsets.

V dropped 4 bases and J dropped 4 bases, with 14 bases sitting between them. The germline V gene encodes CDR1 KGHSH and CDR2 LQKENI. The CDR3 is 14 amino acids. Assay runs were performed at deep level. Evenly divided among several immunoSEQ plates was the genomic DNA of each subset. Clones were sequenced by immunoSEQ multiplex PCR, and TCRdb holds only the in-frame ones, with some missing. The sample has about 980,000 clones, more than 75% seen once. Notes on this clone: Antigen: not known.

The sample consisted of memory CD4+ T cells sorted from blood. Subset in this sample: CD45RA-negative fraction. The sequence was collected from a man younger than 35 in good health. The chain is built from TRBV18 and TRBJ2-7, with D tentatively TRBD1 (6 bases). The CDR3 nucleotides read TGTGCCAGCTCACTATCACGGACAGTGTACGAGCAGTACTTC. This encodes CASSLSRTVYEQYF.